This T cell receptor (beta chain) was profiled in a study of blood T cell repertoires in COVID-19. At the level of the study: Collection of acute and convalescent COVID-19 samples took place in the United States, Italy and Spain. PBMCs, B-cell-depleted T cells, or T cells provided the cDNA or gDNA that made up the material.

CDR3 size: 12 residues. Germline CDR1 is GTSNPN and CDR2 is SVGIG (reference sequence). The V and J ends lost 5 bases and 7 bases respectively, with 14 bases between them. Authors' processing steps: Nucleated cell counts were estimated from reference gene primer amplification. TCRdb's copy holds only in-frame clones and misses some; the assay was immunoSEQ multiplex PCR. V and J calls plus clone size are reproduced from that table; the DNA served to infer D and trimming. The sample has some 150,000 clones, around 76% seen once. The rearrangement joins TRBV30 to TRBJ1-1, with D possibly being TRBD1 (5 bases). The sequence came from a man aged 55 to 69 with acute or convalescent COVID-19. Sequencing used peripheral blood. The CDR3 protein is CAWARGGIEAFF. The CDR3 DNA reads TGTGCCTGGGCCCGTGGGGGGATTGAAGCTTTCTTT. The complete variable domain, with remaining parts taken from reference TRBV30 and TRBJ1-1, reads SQTIHQWPATLVQPVGSPLSLECTVEGTSNPNLYWYRQAAGRGLQLLFYSVGIGQISSEVPQNLSASRPQDRQFILSSKKLLLSDSGFYLCAWARGGIEAFFGQGTRLTVV.